Shown below are 13 T cell receptor beta chains from a single sample sequenced in a study of metastatic and nonmetastatic thyroid tumors. Prior to thyroid surgery, none of the patients had received any treatment. Using MiXCR, TCRdb re-called clones from the PCR reads. The sample contains some 25,000 clones, about 15% of which appear only once. The sample was blood. The receptors derive from a female donor with papillary thyroid cancer or a benign thyroid nodule (not recorded which). Some clones in this sample may be carry-over from other donors' samples.

As regards this clone: The junction and the germline gene differ at one end; a read error may be behind it. The chain recombines TRBV14 with TRBJ1-2; D not certain. Germline V CDR1 and CDR2: SGHDN, FVKESK. This CDR3 spans 16 amino acids. This CDR3 is CSSSQDAASLLYGYTF. The CDR3 DNA is TGTTCCAGCAGCCAAGATGCGGCCTCCTTATTGTATGGCTACACCTTC.

The rearrangement uses TRBV27 and TRBJ2-1, with 9 bases fitting TRBD2. Germline assignment: CDR1 MNHEY and CDR2 SMNVEV (reference sequence). This CDR3 spans 18 amino acids. V was clipped by 4 bases and J by 4 bases; unmatched bases: 14. The CDR3 region is CASSSRTSVGPRYNEQFF. CDR3 nucleotide sequence: TGTGCCAGCAGTTCTAGGACTAGCGTGGGTCCCCGTTACAATGAGCAGTTCTTC.

This clone appeared many times. This chain uses TRBV9 with TRBJ2-1, with TRBD1 as a possible D gene (7 bases). Germline lookup yields CDR1 SGDLS and CDR2 YYNGEE. The V end lost 2 bases, the J end lost 7 bases, and 13 bases lay between the germline ends. CDR3 length: 14 residues. CDR3: CASSVMTGRNEQFF. CDR3 in DNA: TGTGCCAGCAGCGTCATGACAGGGAGGAATGAGCAGTTCTTC. The full variable domain, completed using reference TRBV9 and TRBJ2-1, is DSGVTQTPKHLITATGQRVTLRCSPRSGDLSVYWYQQSLDQGLQFLIQYYNGEERAKGNILERFSAQQFPDLHSELNLSSLELGDSALYFCASSVMTGRNEQFFGPGTRLTVL.

This clone is labeled as medium-sized (0.01 to 0.1%). This chain connects TRBV4-3 to TRBJ1-1; a weak D match, TRBD1 (5 bases). Germline lookup yields CDR1 LGHNA and CDR2 YSLEER. The CDR3 contains 15 residues. V lost 0 bases, J lost 2 bases, and 10 bases lay in between. In DNA, the CDR3 is TGCGCCAGCAGCCAAGAAGGGACGGCAAACACTGAAGCTTTCTTT. Protein sequence: CASSQEGTANTEAFF.

Relative to its sample, this clone is medium-sized. The V gene is TRBV4-1, the J gene TRBJ2-1; D is undetermined. Germline CDR1 reads MGHRA; CDR2 reads YSYEKL. The V end was cut by 6 bases, the J end by 0 bases, with 9 bases between. CDR3 size: 14 residues. The CDR3 DNA sequence: TGCGCCAGCAGAAGCGAGAGCTCCTACAATGAGCAGTTCTTC. It yields the protein CASRSESSYNEQFF.

This clone was observed a handful of times. The chain has TRBV28 and TRBJ1-2; D might be TRBD1 (6 bases). Deletions cut 8 bases from V and 6 bases from J, with 16 bases between. The CDR3 has 13 residues. Per the germline V gene, CDR1 is MDHEN and CDR2 is SYDVKM. The CDR3 here is CASALRGANGYTF. CDR3 nucleotides: TGTGCCAGCGCCCTACGGGGGGCAAATGGCTACACCTTC.

This clone was seen many times. This sequence joins TRBV7-9 and TRBJ1-2; 12 bases fit TRBD1. CDR1 SEHNR and CDR2 FQNEAQ come from the germline V gene (reference sequence). The junction had 6 bases not matched to a gene; V was cut back by 5 bases and J by 5 bases. The CDR3 runs to 15 residues. The CDR3 nucleotides are TGTGCCAGCAGCCCAGGGACAGGGGGCGGATATGGCTACACCTTC. This sequence encodes CASSPGTGGGYGYTF.

The CDR3: CASSLAGGPHEQYF. As DNA, the CDR3 is TGCGCCAGCAGCTTAGCGGGAGGGCCCCACGAGCAGTACTTC. The rearrangement links TRBV5-1 to TRBJ2-7, with 10 bases fitting TRBD2. Germline V gene lookup returns CDR1 SGHRS and CDR2 YFSETQ. The CDR3 loop spans 14 amino acids. The trim removed 2 bases at V and 5 bases at J, leaving 4 bases unmatched.

This clone was detected ten times or more. The chain carries TRBV24-1 and TRBJ2-5; possible D gene TRBD2, 5 bases. Trimming left V 3 bases short and J 0 bases short, with 10 bases between. The CDR3 is 15 residues long. Germline loops: CDR1 KGHDR, CDR2 SFDVKD. This chain's CDR3 is CATSDPKDYQETQYF. In DNA, the CDR3 is TGTGCCACCAGTGATCCTAAGGACTACCAAGAGACCCAGTACTTC.

This clone is classed as medium-sized. The chain links TRBV4-3 to TRBJ2-7, with D tentatively TRBD1 or TRBD2 (6 bases each). CDR1 is LGHNA and CDR2 is YSLEER in the germline V gene. CDR3 size: 15 residues. Trimming removed 3 bases from V and 1 base from J, with 13 bases in between. DNA for the CDR3: TGCGCCAGCAGCCAGAATCCGGGGGCATCCTACGAGCAGTACTTC. The encoded protein is CASSQNPGASYEQYF.

The V gene is TRBV20-1, the J gene TRBJ1-6; no firm D call. From germline, CDR1 is DFQATT and CDR2 SNEGSKA (reference sequence). V lost 2 bases to trimming and J lost 9 bases, with 11 bases between them. The length of the CDR3 is 13 residues. The CDR3 region has the DNA TGCAGTGCTAGAATGCAGAGCGGTTCACCCCTCCACTTT. Its translation: CSARMQSGSPLHF.

The chain employs TRBV20-1 and TRBJ2-1; the D gene could be TRBD1 or TRBD2 (5 bases each). The V end was cut by 3 bases, the J end by 2 bases, with 20 bases between. The CDR3 has 17 amino acids. Germline V gives CDR1 DFQATT, CDR2 SNEGSKA (reference sequence). CDR3 residues: CSARALGYEGPYNEQFF. The DNA of the CDR3 is TGCAGTGCTAGGGCATTGGGTTATGAGGGGCCCTACAATGAGCAGTTCTTC.

The sample holds one count of this clone. The chain couples TRBV30 to TRBJ1-3; no clear D gene. CDR3 size: 10 residues. Germline values: CDR1 GTSNPN, CDR2 SVGIG (reference sequence). Trimming took off 1 base at V and 8 bases at J, with 3 bases between the two ends. In nucleotides, the CDR3 is TGTGCCTGGAGTGGTTACACCATATATTTT. It specifies CAWSGYTIYF.